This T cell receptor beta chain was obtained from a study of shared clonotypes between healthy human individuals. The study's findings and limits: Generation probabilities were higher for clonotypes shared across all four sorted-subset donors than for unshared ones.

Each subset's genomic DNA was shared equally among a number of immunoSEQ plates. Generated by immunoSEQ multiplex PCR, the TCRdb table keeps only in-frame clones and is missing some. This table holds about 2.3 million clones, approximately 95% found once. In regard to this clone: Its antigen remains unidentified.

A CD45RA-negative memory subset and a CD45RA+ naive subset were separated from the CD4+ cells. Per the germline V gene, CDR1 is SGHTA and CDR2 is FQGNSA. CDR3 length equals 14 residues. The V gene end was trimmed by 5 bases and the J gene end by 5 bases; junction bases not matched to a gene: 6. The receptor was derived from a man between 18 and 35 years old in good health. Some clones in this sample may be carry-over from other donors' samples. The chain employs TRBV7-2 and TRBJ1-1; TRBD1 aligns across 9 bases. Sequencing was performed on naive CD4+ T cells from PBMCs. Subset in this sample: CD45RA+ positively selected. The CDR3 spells CASSPGTGWTEAFF. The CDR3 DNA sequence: TGTGCCAGCAGCCCCGGGACAGGGTGGACTGAAGCTTTCTTT.